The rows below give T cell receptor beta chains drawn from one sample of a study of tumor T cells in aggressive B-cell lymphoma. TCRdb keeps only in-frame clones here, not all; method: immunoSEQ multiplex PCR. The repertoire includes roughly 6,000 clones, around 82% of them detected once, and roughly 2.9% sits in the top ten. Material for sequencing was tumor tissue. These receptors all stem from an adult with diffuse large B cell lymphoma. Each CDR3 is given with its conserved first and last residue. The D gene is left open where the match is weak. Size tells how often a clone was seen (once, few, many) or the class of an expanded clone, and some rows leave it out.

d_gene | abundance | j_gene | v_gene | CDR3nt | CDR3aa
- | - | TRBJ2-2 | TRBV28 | TGTGCCAGCAGTTTATCCGGGATCGGGGAGCTGTTTTTT | CASSLSGIGELFF
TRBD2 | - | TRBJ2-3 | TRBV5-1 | TGCGCCAGCAGCTTGGCCGCTAGCGGGAGAGGGCCCACAGATACGCAGTATTTT | CASSLAASGRGPTDTQYF
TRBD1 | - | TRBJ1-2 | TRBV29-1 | TGCAGCGTTCTAGGGACAGGGGGCTATGGCTACACCTTC | CSVLGTGGYGYTF
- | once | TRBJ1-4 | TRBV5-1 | TGCGCCAGCAGCTTGGGACAATCTAATGAAAAACTGTTTTTT | CASSLGQSNEKLFF
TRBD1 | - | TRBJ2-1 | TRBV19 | TGTGCCAGTAGTATAGTGGGACAGGGCTACAATGAGCAGTTCTTC | CASSIVGQGYNEQFF
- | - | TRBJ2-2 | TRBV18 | TGTGCCAGCTCACCTGGAACTATAAACACCGGGGAGCTGTTTTTT | CASSPGTINTGELFF
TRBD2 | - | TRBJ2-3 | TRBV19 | TGTGCCAGTAGCCCTGGACTAGTTACAGATACGCAGTATTTT | CASSPGLVTDTQYF
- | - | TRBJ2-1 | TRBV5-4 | TGTGCCAGCAGCTTCACTACGTACAATGAGCAGTTCTTC | CASSFTTYNEQFF
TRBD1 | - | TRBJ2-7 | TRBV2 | TGTGCCAGCAGTGGGGACAGCGGAAACGAGCAGTACTTC | CASSGDSGNEQYF
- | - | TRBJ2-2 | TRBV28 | TGTGCCAGCGCCTTCGGGGGAACCGGGGAGCTGTTTTTT | CASAFGGTGELFF
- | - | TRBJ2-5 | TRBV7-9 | TGTGCCAGCAGTCGCGCGCTCCGGGGCCAAGAGACCCAGTACTTC | CASSRALRGQETQYF
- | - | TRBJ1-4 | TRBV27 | TGTGCCAGCAGTTTGTTCGGACAGACAGATGAAAAACTGTTTTTT | CASSLFGQTDEKLFF
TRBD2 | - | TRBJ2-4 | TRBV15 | TGTGCCACCAGCAGAGACCTACTAGCGGGAGTAGCCAAAAACATTCAGTACTTC | CATSRDLLAGVAKNIQYF
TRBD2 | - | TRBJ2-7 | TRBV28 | TGTGCCAGCAGCCATCTTAGCGGGAGCTCTACCTACGAGCAGTACTTC | CASSHLSGSSTYEQYF
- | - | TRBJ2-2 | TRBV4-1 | TGCGCCAGCAGCCAAGGAGGTTTTCCGGGACTTACCGGGGAGCTGTTTTTT | CASSQGGFPGLTGELFF
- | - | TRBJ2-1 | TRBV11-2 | TGTGCCAGCAGCCTAGGTAGCAGCAATGAGCAGTTCTTC | CASSLGSSNEQFF
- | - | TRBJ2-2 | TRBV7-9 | TGTGCCAGCAGCTTAGCCGCGGGATTAAACCCCGGGGAGCTGTTTTTT | CASSLAAGLNPGELFF
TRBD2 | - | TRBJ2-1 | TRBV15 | TGTGCCACCAGCAGAGGACTAGCCGAGCAGTTCTTC | CATSRGLAEQFF
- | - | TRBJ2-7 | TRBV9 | TGTGCCAGCAGCGGGGGGCCTCAGGACGAGCAGTACTTC | CASSGGPQDEQYF
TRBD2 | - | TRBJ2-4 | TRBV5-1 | TGCGCCAGCAGCCCGGTTAGCGGGAGTACGGCCAAAAACATTCAGTACTTC | CASSPVSGSTAKNIQYF
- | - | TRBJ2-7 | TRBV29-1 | TGCAGCGCCAGGGACTCCTACGAGCAGTACTTC | CSARDSYEQYF
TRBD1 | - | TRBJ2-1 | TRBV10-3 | TGTGCCATCAGTGAGGGGGGACAGAGATACAATGAGCAGTTCTTC | CAISEGGQRYNEQFF
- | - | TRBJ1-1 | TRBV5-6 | TGTGCCAGCAGCTTAACAGTCTCCACTGAAGCTTTCTTT | CASSLTVSTEAFF
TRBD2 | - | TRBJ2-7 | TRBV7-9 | TGTGCCAGCAGCTTAGGGGCGGGAGGGGTCTCCTACGAGCAGTACTTC | CASSLGAGGVSYEQYF
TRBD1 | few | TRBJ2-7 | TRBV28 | TGTGCCAGCAGTCAGCTCCCGGGACAGGGGGCATCCGAGCAGTACTTC | CASSQLPGQGASEQYF
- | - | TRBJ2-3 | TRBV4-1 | TGCGCCAGCAGCACCCGGGACTCCGATACGCAGTATTTT | CASSTRDSDTQYF
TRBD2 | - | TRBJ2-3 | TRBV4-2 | TGTGCCAGCAGCCAGACCATCGGGACTACCACAGATACGCAGTATTTT | CASSQTIGTTTDTQYF
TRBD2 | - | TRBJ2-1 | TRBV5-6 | TGTGCCAGCAGCATGGGACTAGCGGGAGCAGCTGAGCAGTTCTTC | CASSMGLAGAAEQFF
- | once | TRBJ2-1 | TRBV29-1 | TGCAGCGTTGAAAGAGGTACGGGTAGCCATGAGCAGTTCTTC | CSVERGTGSHEQFF
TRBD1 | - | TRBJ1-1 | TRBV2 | TGTGCCAGCGGCGGACAGGGGATGAACACTGAAGCTTTCTTT | CASGGQGMNTEAFF
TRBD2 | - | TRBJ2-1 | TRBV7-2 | TGTGCCAGCAGCTATTCGACTAGCGGGAGATATCACAATGAGCAGTTCTTC | CASSYSTSGRYHNEQFF
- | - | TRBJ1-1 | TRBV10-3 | TGTGCCATCAGGGAAGCGGGGAGCACTGAAGCTTTCTTT | CAIREAGSTEAFF
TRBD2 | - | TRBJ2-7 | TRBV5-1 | TGCGCCAGCAGCTTGGCATTAGCGGGAGTGGACGAGCAGTACTTC | CASSLALAGVDEQYF
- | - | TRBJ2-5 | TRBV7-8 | TGTGCCAGCACGCTGGCCGGTAGAGAGGAGATCCAGTACTTC | CASTLAGREEIQYF
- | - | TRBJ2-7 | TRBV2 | TGTGCCAGCAGTGAAGGGCTCTCCTACGAGCAGTACTTC | CASSEGLSYEQYF
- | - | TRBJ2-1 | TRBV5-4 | TGTGCCAGCAGCTTTGTTACAAATGAGCAGTTCTTC | CASSFVTNEQFF
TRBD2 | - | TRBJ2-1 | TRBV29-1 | TGCAGCGTTGATACTAGCGGAATGCCTATCTTCTTC | CSVDTSGMPIFF
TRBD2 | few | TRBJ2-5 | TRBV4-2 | TGTGCCAGCAGCCAGGTAGCGGGACCCCAAGAGACCCAGTACTTC | CASSQVAGPQETQYF
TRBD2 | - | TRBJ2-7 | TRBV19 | TGTGCCAGTAGTCCGACTAGCGGGTTCTCCTACGAGCAGTACTTC | CASSPTSGFSYEQYF
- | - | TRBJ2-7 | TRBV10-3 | TGTGCCATCAGTGAGTCCACCAGCCGCGGGGACGAGCAGTACTTC | CAISESTSRGDEQYF